This entry lists 30 T cell receptor beta chains sequenced from one sample in a study of T-cell reconstitution after alpha-beta-depleted transplantation in children. For TCRbeta, the library was prepared with unique molecular identifiers. TCRdb used MiXCR to reprocess the PCR reads, holding one entry per CDR3 protein. The sample yields hundreds of thousands of distinct CDR3 sequences, 10% to 15% seen once. The sequences come from PBMCs, mostly from graft donor cells, collected 360 days after TCRalphabeta/CD19-depleted stem cell transplant. The receptors derive from a male patient younger than 18 who had a stem cell transplant for acute myeloid leukemia, so the T cells may come from the graft donor.

This rearrangement joins TRBV12-3 or TRBV12-4 to TRBJ2-7, with D perhaps being TRBD1 or TRBD2 (5 bases each). The CDR3 runs to 19 residues. Trimming removed 4 bases at V and 0 bases at J, with 25 bases between. CDR3: CASSSSRSTGTLGSYEQYF. The DNA for the CDR3 is TGTGCCAGCAGTTCTAGCCGTTCAACTGGGACCCTGGGCTCCTACGAGCAGTACTTC.

This clonotype has just a few counts. The rearrangement uses TRBV4-3 and TRBJ2-7, with D possibly TRBD2 on 5 matching bases. V lost 0 bases, J lost 6 bases, and 15 bases lay in between. There are 15 residues in the CDR3. CDR1 is LGHNA, CDR2 YSLEER, per germline. DNA for the CDR3: TGCGCCAGCAGCCAAGAATTGGGTTTAGGGAGCGAGCAGTACTTC. This encodes CASSQELGLGSEQYF.

This clonotype was picked up many times. The rearrangement links TRBV28 to TRBJ1-1; D gene ambiguous. V was shortened by 8 bases and J by 4 bases, with 14 bases between the two germline ends. This CDR3 comprises 13 residues. Germline lookup yields CDR1 MDHEN and CDR2 SYDVKM. The CDR3 spells CASATGWGTEAFF. The CDR3 DNA sequence: TGTGCCAGCGCGACGGGGTGGGGCACTGAAGCTTTCTTT.

The chain combines TRBV18 with TRBJ2-4; 16 bases map to TRBD2. In germline, CDR1 is KGHSH, CDR2 LQKENI. The CDR3 has 17 residues. J lost 7 bases, V lost 2 bases, and 5 bases had no gene match. CDR3 sequence: CASSPSGLAGGANIQYF. CDR3 nucleotides: TGTGCCAGCTCACCATCGGGACTAGCGGGAGGGGCGAACATTCAGTACTTC.

This clonotype came up many times. This sequence joins TRBV6-2 or TRBV6-3 and TRBJ2-2; TRBD2 might be the D (5 bases). Trimming removed 5 bases from V and 2 bases from J, with 9 bases in between. Germline values: CDR1 MNHEY, CDR2 SVGEGT. The CDR3 sequence is 14 residues long. This CDR3 reads CASSRGLNTGELFF. CDR3 nucleotide sequence: TGTGCCAGCAGTCGCGGACTTAACACCGGGGAGCTGTTTTTT.

This clonotype was counted only a few times. The genes are TRBV28 and TRBJ2-5; the D gene is possibly TRBD1 (6 bases). Trimming took off 5 bases at V and 2 bases at J, with 15 bases between the two ends. Looked up from germline, CDR1 is MDHEN and CDR2 is SYDVKM. The CDR3 length is 15 residues. The DNA for the CDR3 is TGTGCCAGCAGTCACTACAGGGTGAGGCAAGAGACCCAGTACTTC. It specifies CASSHYRVRQETQYF.

The chain links TRBV7-9 to TRBJ2-2, with 12 bases identical to TRBD2. V shed 5 bases and J 6 bases; nucleotides not matched to a gene: 1. This CDR3 spans 14 amino acids. Germline loops: CDR1 SEHNR, CDR2 FQNEAQ (reference sequence). CDR3 protein: CASSGTSGPGELFF. CDR3 nucleotides: TGTGCCAGCAGCGGGACTAGCGGGCCCGGGGAGCTGTTTTTT.

This clonotype was seen ten or more times. The rearrangement links TRBV4-3 to TRBJ2-7; 9 bases line up with TRBD1. The CDR3 length is 18 residues. The junction had 15 bases not matched to a gene; V was cut back by 1 base and J by 5 bases. Germline V CDR1 and CDR2: LGHNA, YSLEER. Here the CDR3 reads CASSQVWDRAFTRNEQYF. Written as DNA, the CDR3 is TGCGCCAGCAGCCAAGTGTGGGACAGGGCCTTTACCCGGAACGAGCAGTACTTC.

This clonotype was picked up a small number of times. The chain joins TRBV5-1 to TRBJ2-3; 9 bases are shared with TRBD2. The ends lost 5 bases at V and 0 bases at J; junction bases unmatched: 7. This CDR3 has 16 residues. The germline gives CDR1 SGHRS, CDR2 YFSETQ. This CDR3 is CASRPGTSSSTDTQYF. CDR3 coding DNA: TGCGCCAGCAGGCCCGGGACTAGCAGTAGCACAGATACGCAGTATTTT.

In its sample, this clonotype was seen a few times. Relative to the germline gene, one junction end is altered; a read error may explain this. The V and J genes are TRBV28 and TRBJ2-3; TRBD2 might be the D (5 bases). The CDR3 contains 12 residues. Germline lookup yields CDR1 MDHEN and CDR2 SYDVKM. The CDR3 loop is CASRDLAETQYF. The CDR3, as DNA: TGTGCCAGCAGGGACTTGGCAGAGACGCAGTATTTT. Complete variable domain (other parts from reference TRBV28 and TRBJ2-3): DVKVTQSSRYLVKRTGEKVFLECVQDMDHENMFWYRQDPGLGLRLIYFSYDVKMKEKGDIPEGYSVSREKKERFSLILESASTNQTSMYLCASRDLAETQYFGPGTRLTVL.

The rearrangement joins TRBV7-2 to TRBJ2-7; 9 positions agree with TRBD2. Germline loops: CDR1 SGHTA, CDR2 FQGNSA. V lost 4 bases to trimming and J lost 2 bases; unmatched junction nucleotides: 3. This CDR3 contains 14 residues. CDR3 nucleotide sequence: TGTGCCAGCAGCTGGGGGACTAGCCCCTACGAGCAGTACTTC. Translation: CASSWGTSPYEQYF.

A few counts support this clonotype. The chain recombines TRBV27 with TRBJ2-5, with 7 nucleotides matching TRBD1. The ends lost 7 bases at V and 2 bases at J; junction bases unmatched: 13. CDR1 and CDR2 from the germline V gene are MNHEY and SMNVEV (reference sequence). This CDR3 region has 16 residues. The DNA for the CDR3 is TGTGCCAGCAACTCCCGCCCGGGACAGTCTCAAGAGACCCAGTACTTC. It specifies CASNSRPGQSQETQYF.

This clonotype was picked up a small number of times. The rearrangement links TRBV7-9 to TRBJ2-7; 8 nucleotides match TRBD2. V was clipped by 5 bases and J by 7 bases; unmatched bases: 7. The CDR3 extends over 13 amino acids. The germline CDR1 and CDR2 sequences are SEHNR and FQNEAQ (reference sequence). The CDR3 DNA reads TGTGCCAGCAGCCCCGGGACTAGTAAGGAGCAGTACTTC. It translates to CASSPGTSKEQYF. The entire variable domain, with the rest obtained from reference TRBV7-9 and TRBJ2-7, is as follows: DTGVSQNPRHKITKRGQNVTFRCDPISEHNRLYWYRQTLGQGPEFLTYFQNEAQLEKSRLLSDRFSAERPKGSFSTLEIQRTEQGDSAMYLCASSPGTSKEQYFGPGTRLTVT.

This clonotype turned up a few times. The rearrangement uses TRBV28 and TRBJ1-2; D not certain. Germline CDR1 MDHEN, CDR2 SYDVKM. This CDR3 region has 12 residues. Trimming pared 5 bases from V and 8 bases from J, leaving 12 bases between. The DNA of the CDR3 is TGTGCCAGCAGTCCCCGGATGGGCGGCTACACCTTC. Translated: CASSPRMGGYTF.

This clonotype was seen only a few times. CDR3 bases: TGCGCCAGCAGCTTTACAGGGAGGTCCTATAATTCACCCCTCCACTTT. Translating gives CASSFTGRSYNSPLHF. This rearrangement joins TRBV5-1 to TRBJ1-6; a weak D match, TRBD1 (6 bases). The V gene's germline CDR1 is SGHRS and CDR2 YFSETQ. The CDR3 length is 16 residues. With 2 bases removed from V and 1 base from J, the gap between germline ends came to 10 bases.

This clonotype was seen a handful of times. This may be a read error: a much more frequent sequence differs by one nucleotide. The V gene is TRBV20-1, the J gene TRBJ2-2, with 7 bases aligning to TRBD1. The length of the CDR3 is 13 residues. CDR1 DFQATT and CDR2 SNEGSKA come from the germline V gene (reference sequence). The ends lost 4 bases at V and 3 bases at J; junction bases unmatched: 2. In DNA form, the CDR3 reads TGCAGTGCTAAGGGGGCGGACACCGGGGAGCTGTTTTTT. This codes for CSAKGADTGELFF.

The chain links TRBV7-8 to TRBJ2-3; the match to TRBD2 covers 9 bases. The germline CDR1 and CDR2 sequences are SGHVS and FQNEAQ. This CDR3 comprises 15 residues. V lost 3 bases to trimming and J lost 5 bases; unmatched junction nucleotides: 6. In DNA, the CDR3 is TGTGCCAGCAGCTTCTGGCGGGAGGGCGGAGATACGCAGTATTTT. Translated, it gives CASSFWREGGDTQYF.

This clonotype occurred many times. The gene calls are TRBV28 and TRBJ1-2; 8 nucleotides align to TRBD1. The CDR3 extends over 15 amino acids. The ends lost 5 bases at V and 7 bases at J; junction bases unmatched: 12. Per the germline V gene, CDR1 is MDHEN and CDR2 is SYDVKM. CDR3 DNA sequence: TGTGCCAGCAGTGTCCCATGGACAGGGTCGGGTGGCTACACCTTC. Its protein is CASSVPWTGSGGYTF.

This clonotype came up a few times. V is TRBV29-1 and J is TRBJ2-7; 7 bases map to TRBD2. CDR3 length: 12 amino acids. V was clipped by 3 bases and J by 6 bases; unmatched bases: 5. The germline CDR1 and CDR2 sequences are SQVTM and ANQGSEA. Here the CDR3 DNA reads TGCAGCGTTGAGGTCGGGGGGACCGAGCAGTACTTC. It yields the protein CSVEVGGTEQYF.

The V and J genes are TRBV29-1 and TRBJ2-7; TRBD2 aligns across 7 bases. The CDR3 loop spans 17 amino acids. Germline lookup yields CDR1 SQVTM and CDR2 ANQGSEA. Trimming at V came to 3 bases and at J to 0 bases, leaving 14 bases not matched to a gene. The CDR3: CSVEARLAYPPSYEQYF. Here the CDR3 DNA reads TGCAGCGTTGAGGCGAGACTAGCTTATCCCCCCTCCTACGAGCAGTACTTC.

This clonotype came up a few times. The chain is built from TRBV2 and TRBJ2-4; possibly TRBD1 for D (5 bases). The CDR3 consists of 16 residues. V was trimmed by 7 bases and J by 0 bases, leaving 16 bases between them. CDR1 is SNHLY, CDR2 FYNNEI, per germline. CDR3 nucleotide sequence: TGTGCCAGCAATGATTTGACAGTTCTAGCCAAAAACATTCAGTACTTC. Translated: CASNDLTVLAKNIQYF.

The rearrangement joins TRBV7-2 to TRBJ2-1; D gene ambiguous. The CDR3 extends over 15 amino acids. CDR1 is SGHTA, CDR2 FQGNSA, per germline. Trimming took off 1 base at V and 2 bases at J, with 9 bases between the two ends. CDR3 sequence: CASSLDPNPYNEQFF. CDR3 DNA sequence: TGTGCCAGCAGCTTAGACCCAAACCCCTACAATGAGCAGTTCTTC. Looking up the rest from reference TRBV7-2 and TRBJ2-1 gives the full variable domain: GAGVSQSPSNKVTEKGKDVELRCDPISGHTALYWYRQSLGQGLEFLIYFQGNSAPDKSGLPSDRFSAERTGGSVSTLTIQRTQQEDSAVYLCASSLDPNPYNEQFFGPGTRLTVL.

This clonotype was detected a few times. The chain is built from TRBV11-1 and TRBJ2-3, with D possibly being TRBD1 (8 bases). The CDR3 totals 20 residues. From germline, CDR1 is SGHAT and CDR2 FQDESV (reference sequence). Trimming pared 4 bases from V and 4 bases from J, leaving 30 bases between. CDR3 sequence (DNA): TGTGCCAGCAGCTACCGTTTGTTCCAGGGGGCGGGAGCGGTCCCAGATACGCAGTATTTT. It specifies CASSYRLFQGAGAVPDTQYF.

At least ten counts were recorded for this clonotype. The J gene is TRBJ2-2, the V gene TRBV27, with a weak D call TRBD1 (6 bases). V dropped 5 bases and J dropped 1 base, with 11 bases sitting between them. The germline gives CDR1 MNHEY, CDR2 SMNVEV (reference sequence). The CDR3 covers 15 residues. The CDR3 DNA reads TGTGCCAGCAGTCAAGGGACACGGAACACCGGGGAGCTGTTTTTT. Protein sequence: CASSQGTRNTGELFF.

V usage is TRBV20-1 and J usage is TRBJ2-5; D is undetermined. The germline CDR1 and CDR2 sequences are DFQATT and SNEGSKA (reference sequence). Trimming cost V 1 base and J 4 bases, with 10 bases left between them. The CDR3 has 13 residues. The CDR3 sequence is CSARGYGLETQYF. CDR3 bases: TGCAGTGCTAGAGGCTACGGGTTAGAGACCCAGTACTTC.

This clonotype was seen more than once but under ten times. The genes are TRBV5-1 and TRBJ2-1; 15 bases line up with TRBD2. CDR1 is SGHRS, CDR2 YFSETQ, per germline. The CDR3 has 18 amino acids. V lost 4 bases and J lost 5; bases outside the gene matches: 10. The CDR3 loop reads CASSERTSGRVGHNEQFF. The CDR3 bases are TGCGCCAGCAGCGAGAGGACTAGCGGGAGGGTAGGCCACAATGAGCAGTTCTTC. The complete variable domain, with remaining parts taken from reference TRBV5-1 and TRBJ2-1, reads KAGVTQTPRYLIKTRGQQVTLSCSPISGHRSVSWYQQTPGQGLQFLFEYFSETQRNKGNFPGRFSGRQFSNSRSEMNVSTLELGDSALYLCASSERTSGRVGHNEQFFGPGTRLTVL.

This clonotype appeared a few times. The rearrangement uses TRBV20-1 and TRBJ2-7; D is ambiguous. V lost 5 bases and J lost 5, with 7 bases in between. The germline CDR1 and CDR2 sequences are DFQATT and SNEGSKA (reference sequence). The CDR3 has 10 amino acids. In DNA form, the CDR3 reads TGCAGTGCTCCTCGCCACGAGCAGTACTTC. Amino acids: CSAPRHEQYF.

V is TRBV7-6 and J is TRBJ2-7, with 8 bases matching TRBD2. The V gene end was trimmed by 1 base and the J gene end by 3 bases; junction bases not matched to a gene: 5. From germline, CDR1 is SGHVS and CDR2 FNYEAQ. The CDR3 is 15 amino acids. CDR3 in DNA: TGTGCCAGCAGCTTAGAAGCGGGAGCCTTCTACGAGCAGTACTTC. Translating it yields CASSLEAGAFYEQYF.

This clonotype was counted between two and nine times. The chain recombines TRBV28 with TRBJ2-7, with D uncertain. This CDR3 has 17 residues. V gave up 4 bases and J gave up 3 bases, with 22 bases separating them. Germline V gene data show CDR1 as MDHEN and CDR2 as SYDVKM. The CDR3 DNA reads TGTGCCAGCAGTTCCCCCCATCTTTATAGAGACTTCTACGAGCAGTACTTC. Amino acids: CASSSPHLYRDFYEQYF.

The J gene is TRBJ2-3, the V gene TRBV7-6; possible D gene TRBD2, 6 bases. Between the trimmed V and J ends, which lost 0 bases and 2 bases, there was a span of 9 bases. The CDR3 length is 15 residues. Germline V gene sequence: CDR1 SGHVS, CDR2 FNYEAQ. For the CDR3, the DNA is TGTGCCAGCAGCTTAGCCCGGACTACCACAGATACGCAGTATTTT. It encodes CASSLARTTTDTQYF.